Following are 8 T cell receptor beta chains from one sample sequenced in a study of T cells in Graves' hyperthyroidism and ophthalmopathy. What was amplified from RNA transcripts were TCR beta CDR3 regions. Using the HTBI primer set, a first-round RT-PCR was run on the TCR CDR3. TCRdb fed the multiplex PCR reads into MiXCR, producing one record per CDR3 protein. This table has approximately 720,000 distinct CDR3 sequences, approximately 18% appearing once. The sequenced sample was blood. Receptor source: a woman in her fifties or sixties with Graves' hyperthyroidism that later progressed to Graves' ophthalmopathy.

This clonotype has a count of ten or more. The chain employs TRBV2 and TRBJ1-4, with D possibly matching TRBD1 (5 bases). Germline assignment: CDR1 SNHLY and CDR2 FYNNEI. Trimming removed 7 bases from V and 2 bases from J, with 14 bases in between. CDR3 length: 15 amino acids. The CDR3 DNA reads TGTGCCAGCATGGTCGGGGGATCGACTAATGAAAAACTGTTTTTT. Amino acids: CASMVGGSTNEKLFF.

In this sample, this clonotype turned up a few times. The CDR3 DNA is TGTGCCAGCGGAACATGGAGGGGGGGCCTGAACACCGGGGAGCTGTTTTTT. Translating gives CASGTWRGGLNTGELFF. The chain employs TRBV6-1 and TRBJ2-2, with D maybe TRBD2 (7 bases). Germline values: CDR1 MNHNS, CDR2 SASEGT. V was shortened by 8 bases and J by 1 base, with 20 bases between the two germline ends. This CDR3 has 17 amino acids.

V gene TRBV30 combines with J gene TRBJ1-4, with TRBD1 identical over 10 bases. V was pared by 1 base and J by 6 bases, with 2 bases of the junction left unmatched. There are 14 residues in the CDR3. CDR1 GTSNPN and CDR2 SVGIG come from the germline V gene (reference sequence). The CDR3 is CAWSEGQGDEKLFF. CDR3 bases: TGTGCCTGGAGTGAAGGACAGGGGGATGAAAAACTGTTTTTT.

This clonotype was observed a few times. The DNA for the CDR3 is TGTGCCAGCAGAAAATCCACAGGGGTGTACGAGCAGTACTTC. Its protein product is CASRKSTGVYEQYF. V and J are TRBV6-1 and TRBJ2-7; TRBD1 matches at 7 bases. CDR3 size: 14 residues. The V segment lost 6 bases and the J segment 4 bases; nucleotides outside the gene matches: 9. Germline V gene lookup returns CDR1 MNHNS and CDR2 SASEGT.

The rearrangement links TRBV12-5 to TRBJ2-2; a possible D gene is TRBD1 (5 bases). Germline CDR1 and CDR2: LGHNT and FRNRAP. V was shortened by 5 bases and J by 3 bases, with 16 bases between the two germline ends. The CDR3 has 16 residues. The CDR3 nucleotides are TGTGCTAGTGGTCCCACGCAGGGAAGCTACACCGGGGAGCTGTTTTTT. Amino acid sequence: CASGPTQGSYTGELFF.

The chain uses TRBV2 and TRBJ2-7; D gene uncertain. The CDR3 sequence is 11 residues long. The germline V and J ends were trimmed by 4 bases and 5 bases, with 6 bases remaining between them. Germline assignment: CDR1 SNHLY and CDR2 FYNNEI. CDR3 coding DNA: TGTGCCAGCAGTGGGCTAAACGAGCAGTACTTC. This encodes CASSGLNEQYF.

In this sample, this clonotype turned up many times. This sequence joins TRBV20-1 and TRBJ1-4; D call uncertain. This CDR3 is 12 amino acids long. In germline, CDR1 is DFQATT, CDR2 SNEGSKA (reference sequence). V lost 7 bases to trimming and J lost 6 bases, with 12 bases between them. CDR3 amino acids: CSVSRVDEKLFF. The CDR3 DNA sequence: TGCAGTGTTTCAAGGGTGGATGAAAAACTGTTTTTT.

The chain uses TRBV10-3 and TRBJ2-1; D is undetermined. The V end was cut by 2 bases, the J end by 8 bases, with 10 bases between. Per germline, CDR1 ENHRY and CDR2 SYGVKD. The CDR3 is made up of 13 amino acids. The CDR3, as DNA: TGTGCCATCAGTGAGGTTTGGGATGATGAGCAGTTCTTC. Translation: CAISEVWDDEQFF.